This TCR beta chain comes out of a study of T cell changes during pregnancy in multiple sclerosis. V was clipped by 2 bases and J by 7 bases; unmatched bases: 4. Germline V CDR1 and CDR2: SGHRS, YFSETQ. The CDR3 contains 13 residues. Data came from immunoSEQ multiplex PCR; TCRdb stores just in-frame clones and leaves some out. The repertoire has some 100,000 clones, 80% to 95% of them found once; the top ten carry roughly 2%. The chain combines TRBV5-1 with TRBJ1-1; 8 bases line up with TRBD1. The sequence was collected from a female donor with multiple sclerosis, enrolled in a pregnancy study. The input for sequencing was peripheral blood, taken after pregnancy. CDR3 nucleotides: TGCGCCAGCAGCTTCGCGACAGGGGTTGAAGCTTTCTTT. Encoded protein: CASSFATGVEAFF.